This T cell receptor beta chain was profiled in a study of regulatory T cells in long-lasting Graves disease. Looked up from germline, CDR1 is WSHSY and CDR2 is SAAADI. CDR3 length: 14 residues. A remark on this clonotype: A read error may explain this, as a much larger clone is one base away.

Construction of TCR beta libraries relied on iRepertoire HTBI primers and on Arm-PCR targeting CDR3 regions. In the authors' methods: Looking across samples, the authors found some 60 TRBV and some 13 TRBJ segments. MiXCR, applied by TCRdb to the multiplex PCR reads, yields one record per CDR3 protein. Clone size and V and J calls follow TCRdb, not the original study. The sample consists of about 430,000 distinct CDR3 sequences, approximately 16% of them appearing once. The time point here: newly diagnosed GD, antithyroid drugs for less than 3 months. After RNA was extracted from PBMCs, the TCR library was made from it. Each of the patients was recruited from an endocrinology department situated in Xi'an, China. These data also featured in a second study, about T cells in Graves' hyperthyroidism and ophthalmopathy.

The sample in question was peripheral blood mononuclear cells (PBMCs), obtained at new diagnosis, from a patient treated with antithyroid drugs. V usage is TRBV10-2 and J usage is TRBJ1-6, with 8 positions matching TRBD1. This sequence was found in a middle-aged woman with Graves disease. The CDR3 sequence is CASSRTGLNSPLYF. The CDR3 DNA reads TGCGCCAGCAGTAGGACAGGGCTAAATTCACCCCTCTACTTT.